These T cell receptor beta chains were read from a single sample in a study of blood T cell repertoires in COVID-19. This table comes from immunoSEQ multiplex PCR, and its TCRdb copy is limited to in-frame clones, with some not included. The sample contains fewer than 300,000 clones, roughly 85% of which appear only once. The sample taken for sequencing was peripheral blood. These receptors came from a human donor in a cohort sampled during active COVID-19. CDR3s include the opening cysteine and the closing phenylalanine or tryptophan. The D gene is left open where the match is weak. A row's size may be missing; if present it is once, few, many or a size class.

NA	TRBV27	TRBJ1-5	TRBD1	TGTGCCAGCAGTCCCCGGGACAGGGACTCTCTTGGCGGTAATCAGCCCCAGCATTTT	CASSPRDRDSLGGNQPQHF
once	TRBV5-5	TRBJ2-5	TRBD1	TGTGCCAGCAGCTTAGGACAGGGGGGAGAGACCCAGTACTTC	CASSLGQGGETQYF
NA	TRBV3-1/TRBV3-2	TRBJ2-7	TRBD2	TGTGCCAGCAGCCGTCTTCGGGGGGGCGAGCAGTACTTC	CASSRLRGGEQYF
NA	TRBV5-4	TRBJ2-3	NA	TGTGCCAGCAGCTTGGCCCCGGGGAGCACAGATACGCAGTATTTT	CASSLAPGSTDTQYF
NA	TRBV7-2	TRBJ2-1	NA	TGTGCCAGCAGCTCCAGGAAGGCGGGGTCGATCAATGAGCAGTTCTTC	CASSSRKAGSINEQFF
NA	TRBV19	TRBJ1-4	NA	TGTGCCAGTAGTGACCGAGGGGGATCGGATGAAAAACTGTTTTTT	CASSDRGGSDEKLFF
NA	TRBV28	TRBJ2-4	TRBD1	TGTGCCAGCAGTTCGACAGGGGCGGTCAAAAACATTCAGTACTTC	CASSSTGAVKNIQYF
NA	TRBV28	TRBJ2-6	NA	TGTGCCAGCAGGATCAGGAACCCTGGGGCCAACGTCCTGACTTTC	CASRIRNPGANVLTF
NA	TRBV3-1/TRBV3-2	TRBJ1-3	NA	TGTGCCAGCAGTCCAACAGGGTCAGGAAACACCATATATTTT	CASSPTGSGNTIYF
NA	TRBV9	TRBJ1-1	NA	TGTGCCAGCAGCGTAGGTGGCGGTAGGGGGATTACTGAAGCTTTCTTT	CASSVGGGRGITEAFF
NA	TRBV7-2	TRBJ1-1	NA	TGTGCCAGCAGCTCCGACAGATTCAAAGCTTTCTTT	CASSSDRFKAFF
NA	TRBV7-2	TRBJ2-1	NA	TGTGCCAGCAGCCTACTTAGCGATGAGCAGTTCTTC	CASSLLSDEQFF
NA	TRBV7-9	TRBJ2-1	TRBD2	TGTGCCAGCGCTAGGACTAGCGCTAACAATGAGCAGTTCTTC	CASARTSANNEQFF
NA	TRBV6-5	TRBJ2-2	NA	TGTGCCAGCAGCGCCCGGGACTCAAACACCGGGGAGCTGTTTTTT	CASSARDSNTGELFF
once	TRBV27	TRBJ2-1	NA	TGTGCCAGCAGTCTTTACGGCAATGAGCAGTTCTTC	CASSLYGNEQFF
few	TRBV4-1	TRBJ2-7	NA	TGCGCCAGCAGCCAAGATGGCGGCACCTACGAGCAGTACTTC	CASSQDGGTYEQYF
NA	TRBV30	TRBJ1-2	NA	TGTGCCTGGATGGAAACGGGGGGTTCTGGCTACACCTTC	CAWMETGGSGYTF
NA	TRBV18	TRBJ2-1	TRBD2	TGTGCCAGCTCACCTAAAGCGGGAGGGGGTGAGCAGTTCTTC	CASSPKAGGGEQFF
NA	TRBV5-6	TRBJ1-2	NA	TGTGCCAGCAGCTTGGCGGGAGTCAATGGCTACACCTTC	CASSLAGVNGYTF
NA	TRBV2	TRBJ1-2	TRBD1	TGTGCCAGCAGTGAGGGGACAGACGGCTACACCTTC	CASSEGTDGYTF
NA	TRBV6-5	TRBJ1-5	NA	TGTGCCAGCAGTCAGGATTTCAATCAGCCCCAGCATTTT	CASSQDFNQPQHF
NA	TRBV5-6	TRBJ2-3	TRBD2	TGTGCCAGCAGCCGGGGGGAGGCCACAGATACGCAGTATTTT	CASSRGEATDTQYF
NA	TRBV9	TRBJ1-3	TRBD1	TGTGCCAGCAGCCCAACAGGGGCCTCCTCTGGAAACACCATATATTTT	CASSPTGASSGNTIYF
NA	TRBV5-6	TRBJ2-7	NA	TGTGCCAGCAGCCTAAAGACTGCGCAGTACTTC	CASSLKTAQYF
NA	TRBV19	TRBJ1-5	NA	TGTGCCAGTAGTATAACAGGTGTTGGAAGTCAGCCCCAGCATTTT	CASSITGVGSQPQHF
NA	TRBV6-6	TRBJ2-1	TRBD2	TGTGCCAGCAGGCTAGCGGGAGGATACAATGAGCAGTTCTTC	CASRLAGGYNEQFF
few	TRBV30	TRBJ2-3	NA	TGTGCCTGGAGTCATAGGGGTTTCACAGATACGCAGTATTTT	CAWSHRGFTDTQYF
NA	TRBV5-4	TRBJ1-2	NA	TGTGCCAGCAGCTTGGGGGGGGACGGCGATAACTATGGCTACACCTTC	CASSLGGDGDNYGYTF
few	TRBV5-1	TRBJ2-1	TRBD2	TGCGCCAGCAGGAAGGTTGTCGGGAGGGCCTACAATGAGCAGTTCTTC	CASRKVVGRAYNEQFF
NA	TRBV27	TRBJ2-7	NA	TGTGCCAGCAGTTTCATGGGACTCCTCTCCTACGAGCAGTACTTC	CASSFMGLLSYEQYF
NA	TRBV20-1	TRBJ1-5	NA	TGCAGTGCTAGAGATCGGAGGGCCCAGCATTTT	CSARDRRAQHF
NA	TRBV6-5	TRBJ2-7	NA	TGTGCCAGCAGTTACTCGAGACAAACCTACGAGCAGTACTTC	CASSYSRQTYEQYF
NA	TRBV11-1	TRBJ2-1	TRBD2	TGTGCCAGCAGCTCTCTTGCGGGACTATTCGGGAATGAGCAGTTCTTC	CASSSLAGLFGNEQFF
once	TRBV7-2	TRBJ2-5	NA	TGTGCCAGCAGCTTCCCAAGCGAGGGCCAGTACTTC	CASSFPSEGQYF
NA	TRBV10-2	TRBJ1-6	NA	TGCGCCGCGACGGACAGAAGGAATTCACCCCTCCACTTT	CAATDRRNSPLHF
NA	TRBV19	TRBJ1-2	NA	TGTGCCAGTACCCCGGGGAGGAGGGGCCTGCTGGATGGCTACACCTTC	CASTPGRRGLLDGYTF
NA	TRBV29-1	TRBJ1-1	TRBD1	TGCAGCATAAGGACAGGGGAGAACACTGAAGCTTTCTTT	CSIRTGENTEAFF
NA	TRBV7-9	TRBJ2-4	TRBD1	TGTGCCAGCAGCTTAGCCCGACAGGGGGCGGTTTACATTCAGTACTTC	CASSLARQGAVYIQYF
NA	TRBV5-1	TRBJ1-4	TRBD1	TGCGCCAGCAGCCCTCTCCCACCGGGACAGGGTGAAAAACTGTTTTTT	CASSPLPPGQGEKLFF
NA	TRBV19	TRBJ1-1	TRBD1	TGTGCCAGTAGGCTCGGACAGGGGGAGAACACTGAAGCTTTCTTT	CASRLGQGENTEAFF
NA	TRBV14	TRBJ1-1	NA	TGTGCCAGCAGCCAATTCCGCCAGGGAAGCCCAAACACTGAAGCTTTCTTT	CASSQFRQGSPNTEAFF
NA	TRBV30	TRBJ2-2	NA	TGTGCCTGGAGTAAACTCAACACCGGGGAGCTGTTTTTT	CAWSKLNTGELFF
NA	TRBV18	TRBJ1-2	TRBD1	TGTGCCAGCTCACCGAAGACAGGGGGCGCCGTTGATGGCTACACCTTC	CASSPKTGGAVDGYTF
NA	TRBV2	TRBJ2-3	TRBD1	TGTGCCAGCAGCTTGACAGGGGCGGGAGATACGCAGTATTTT	CASSLTGAGDTQYF
NA	TRBV12-3/TRBV12-4	TRBJ2-1	TRBD1	TGTGCCAGCAGTTTTATGGGACAGGGACAGTTCTTC	CASSFMGQGQFF
NA	TRBV5-6	TRBJ2-7	TRBD1	TGTGCCAGCAGCTTGGCAGGACAGGGGGCTCGGGAGCAGTACTTC	CASSLAGQGAREQYF
NA	TRBV6-5	TRBJ1-5	NA	TGTGCCAGCAGACAACAGGGAAAGGTTGTTCAGCCCCAGCATTTT	CASRQQGKVVQPQHF
NA	TRBV2	TRBJ1-2	NA	TGTGCCAGCAGTCGTCCCATGACAGGCTCTAACTATGGCTACACCTTC	CASSRPMTGSNYGYTF
NA	TRBV25-1	TRBJ2-1	TRBD2	TGTGCCAGCAGTGGTGGGTCTAGCGGGATAAACAATGAGCAGTTCTTC	CASSGGSSGINNEQFF
NA	TRBV30	TRBJ1-4	TRBD1	TGTGCCTGGAGTTCCTCCCGACAGGGGGGAAATGAAAAACTGTTTTTT	CAWSSSRQGGNEKLFF
NA	TRBV1	TRBJ2-1	NA	TGCACCAGCAGCCAAGGATACTTGGACAGGGCATCCTACAATGAGCAGTTCTTC	CTSSQGYLDRASYNEQFF
NA	TRBV15	TRBJ1-5	NA	TGTGCCACCAGCGCCCGACCTAAGACAGGTCATCAGCCCCAGCATTTT	CATSARPKTGHQPQHF
NA	TRBV5-1	TRBJ2-3	TRBD1	TGCGCCAGCAGCTTTCAGACAGGGACAGATACGCAGTATTTT	CASSFQTGTDTQYF
NA	TRBV6-1	TRBJ1-4	NA	TGTGCCAGCGCTAACGGGGTTTATAATGAAAAACTGTTTTTT	CASANGVYNEKLFF
NA	TRBV10-3	TRBJ1-2	NA	TGTGCCATCAGTGGGATCCAGGGGCTACCCCCGACTAACTATGGCTACACCTTC	CAISGIQGLPPTNYGYTF
NA	TRBV7-8	TRBJ1-1	TRBD1	TGTGCCAGCAGCTTAGCCGGACAGGGAATGTCGTATACTGAAGCTTTCTTT	CASSLAGQGMSYTEAFF
NA	TRBV12-5	TRBJ1-6	NA	TGTGCTAGTGGTTCACGGACCGAGTGGAGGGTGGATTCACCCCTCCACTTT	CASGSRTEWRVDSPLHF